This TCR beta chain was identified during a study of monozygotic twins with inflammatory bowel disease. Points from the study as a whole: Researchers were unable to tell different T cell subtypes apart.

TCRalpha and TCRbeta cDNA was put through two nested PCRs of around 15 and 9 cycles. With the 5' RACE reads reprocessed, TCRdb shows one record per CDR3 protein and no DNA. Its table records a few hundred thousand distinct CDR3 sequences. In regard to this clonotype: Its antigen is unidentified.

CDR1 SGHTA and CDR2 FQGNSA come from the germline V gene. The CDR3 is 16 amino acids. The chain links TRBV7-2 to TRBJ2-2; TCRdb names TRBD2, which stays unverified in the absence of DNA. The receptor was derived from a human donor with ulcerative colitis or Crohn's disease, or a healthy co-twin of an affected twin (not recorded which). Material for sequencing was blood. CDR3 sequence: CASSLNAGGNTGELFF.